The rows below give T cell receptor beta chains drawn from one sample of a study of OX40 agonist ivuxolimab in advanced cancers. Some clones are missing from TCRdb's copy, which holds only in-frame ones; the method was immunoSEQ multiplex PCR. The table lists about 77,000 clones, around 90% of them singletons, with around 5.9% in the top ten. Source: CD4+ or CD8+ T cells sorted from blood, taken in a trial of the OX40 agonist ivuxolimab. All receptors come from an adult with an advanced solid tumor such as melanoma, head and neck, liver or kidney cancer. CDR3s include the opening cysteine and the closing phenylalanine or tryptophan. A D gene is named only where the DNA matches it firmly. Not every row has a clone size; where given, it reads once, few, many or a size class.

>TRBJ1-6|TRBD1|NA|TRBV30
CAWSVGNRGDSPLHF
TGTGCCTGGAGTGTAGGGAACAGGGGTGATTCACCCCTCCACTTT
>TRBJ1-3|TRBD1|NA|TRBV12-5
CASGLAGQGARGNTIYF
TGTGCTAGTGGTTTGGCCGGACAGGGGGCAAGAGGAAACACCATATATTTT
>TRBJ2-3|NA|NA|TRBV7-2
CASSLVRTDTQYF
TGTGCCAGCAGCTTAGTTCGCACAGATACGCAGTATTTT
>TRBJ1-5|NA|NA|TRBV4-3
CASSQDLGAAGQPQHF
TGCGCCAGCAGCCAAGATCTGGGGGCGGCAGGTCAGCCCCAGCATTTT
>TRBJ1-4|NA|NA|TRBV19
CASRLTDIHEKLFF
TGTGCCAGTAGACTGACAGACATCCATGAAAAACTGTTTTTT
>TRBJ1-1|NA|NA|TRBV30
CAWLGGWTTEAFF
TGTGCCTGGCTGGGCGGGTGGACCACTGAAGCTTTCTTT
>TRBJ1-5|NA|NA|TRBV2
CASSGQNSNQPQHF
TGTGCCAGCAGTGGACAGAATAGCAATCAGCCCCAACATTTT
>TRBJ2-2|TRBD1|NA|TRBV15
CATSSPGQGASGELFF
TGTGCCACCAGCAGCCCGGGACAGGGGGCATCCGGGGAGCTGTTTTTT
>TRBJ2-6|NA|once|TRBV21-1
CASRLTGRSPSGANVLTF
TGTGCCAGCAGGTTGACAGGGAGGTCCCCTTCTGGGGCCAACGTCCTGACTTTC
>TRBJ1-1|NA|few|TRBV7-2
CASSLLKGVGEAFF
TGTGCCAGCAGCCTCCTTAAGGGGGTGGGTGAAGCTTTCTTT
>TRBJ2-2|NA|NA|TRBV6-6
CASSYGRGVNTGELFF
TGTGCCAGCAGTTACGGCAGGGGTGTTAACACCGGGGAGCTGTTTTTT
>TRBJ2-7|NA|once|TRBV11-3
CASSPTGTSYEQYF
TGTGCCAGCAGCCCTACCGGGACAAGCTACGAGCAGTACTTC
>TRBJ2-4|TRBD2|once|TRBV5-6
CASRRTRENIQYF
TGTGCCAGCAGACGGACTAGAGAGAACATTCAGTACTTC
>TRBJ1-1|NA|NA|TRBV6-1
CASGGEMNTEAFF
TGTGCCTCTGGAGGGGAGATGAACACTGAAGCTTTCTTT
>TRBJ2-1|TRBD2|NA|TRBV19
CASSRTSGDYNEQFF
TGTGCCAGTAGTAGGACTAGCGGGGATTACAATGAGCAGTTCTTC
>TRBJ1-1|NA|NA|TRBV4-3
CASSRDPTANTEAFF
TGCGCCAGCAGCCGCGACCCCACAGCGAACACTGAAGCTTTCTTT
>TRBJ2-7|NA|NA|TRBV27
CASSLPSYEQYF
TGTGCCAGCAGTTTACCGTCCTACGAGCAGTACTTC
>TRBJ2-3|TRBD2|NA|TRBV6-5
CASILAGTDTQYF
TGTGCCAGCATCCTAGCGGGGACAGATACGCAGTATTTT
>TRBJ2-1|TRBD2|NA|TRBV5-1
CASSFGLVGYNEQFF
TGCGCCAGCAGCTTCGGACTAGTCGGTTACAATGAGCAGTTCTTC
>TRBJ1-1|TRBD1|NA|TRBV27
CASSFAQGKTEAFF
TGTGCCAGCAGTTTTGCACAGGGGAAGACTGAAGCTTTCTTT
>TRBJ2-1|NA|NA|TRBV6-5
CASSPLRTEGNEQFF
TGTGCCAGCAGTCCCCTTCGGACAGAGGGCAATGAGCAGTTCTTC
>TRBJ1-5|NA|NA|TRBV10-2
CASSESSFQPQHF
TGCGCCAGCAGTGAGTCAAGTTTTCAGCCCCAGCATTTT
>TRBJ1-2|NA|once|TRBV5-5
CASSPGSQYGYTF
TGTGCCAGCAGCCCGGGGAGTCAATATGGCTACACCTTC
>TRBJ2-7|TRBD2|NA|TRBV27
CASSSFTSGISSYEQYF
TGTGCCAGCAGTTCCTTTACTAGCGGGATTAGCTCCTACGAGCAGTACTTC
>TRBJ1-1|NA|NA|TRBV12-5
CASAVGGLGTEAFF
TGTGCTAGTGCCGTTGGAGGGCTAGGCACTGAAGCTTTCTTT
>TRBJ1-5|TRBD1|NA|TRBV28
CASSSVWTGDSNQPQHF
TGTGCCAGCAGCTCCGTTTGGACAGGGGATAGCAATCAGCCCCAGCATTTT
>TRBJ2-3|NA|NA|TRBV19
CASSIRRGTDTQYF
TGTGCCAGTAGTATTAGGCGCGGCACAGATACGCAGTATTTT
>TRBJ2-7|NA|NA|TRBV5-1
CASSPIGTAYEQYF
TGCGCCAGCAGCCCTATAGGTACAGCCTACGAGCAGTACTTC
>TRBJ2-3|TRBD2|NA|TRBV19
CATHPGGGQGDTQYF
TGTGCCACCCACCCTGGCGGGGGGCAGGGAGATACGCAGTATTTT
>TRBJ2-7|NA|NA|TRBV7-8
CASSLVRGEQYF
TGTGCCAGCAGCTTAGTCAGGGGCGAGCAGTACTTC
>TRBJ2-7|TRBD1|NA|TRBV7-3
CASSRDGQADEQYF
TGTGCCAGCAGTCGAGATGGACAGGCGGACGAGCAGTACTTC
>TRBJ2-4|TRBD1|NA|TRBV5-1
CASSLQTGSKNIQYF
TGCGCCAGCAGCCTCCAGACAGGGTCCAAAAACATTCAGTACTTC
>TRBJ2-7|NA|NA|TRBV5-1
CASSLGSGKTSYEQYF
TGCGCCAGCAGCTTGGGAAGCGGAAAAACCTCCTACGAGCAGTACTTC
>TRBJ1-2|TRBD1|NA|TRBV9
CASTPRPTGGYGYTF
TGTGCCAGCACCCCAAGGCCAACAGGGGGCTATGGCTACACCTTC
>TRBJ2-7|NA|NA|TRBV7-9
CASSSRKDEQYF
TGTGCCAGCTCTTCTAGAAAGGACGAGCAGTACTTC
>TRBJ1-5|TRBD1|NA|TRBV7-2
CASSQQQGDNQPQHF
TGTGCCAGCAGCCAGCAACAGGGGGACAATCAGCCCCAGCATTTT
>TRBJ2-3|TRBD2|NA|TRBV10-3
CAISAATSGITDTQYF
TGTGCCATCAGTGCTGCGACTAGCGGGATAACAGATACGCAGTATTTT
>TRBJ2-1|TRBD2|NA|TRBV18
CASSPQVAGVGDEQFF
TGTGCCAGCTCACCACAGGTAGCGGGAGTAGGGGATGAGCAGTTCTTC
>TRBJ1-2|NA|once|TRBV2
CASRDGYTF
TGTGCCAGCAGGGATGGCTACACCTTC
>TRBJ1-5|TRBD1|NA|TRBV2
CASKISRQGARVGNQPQHF
TGTGCCAGCAAGATTTCGAGACAGGGGGCGCGAGTCGGGAATCAGCCCCAGCATTTT
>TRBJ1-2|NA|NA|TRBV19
CASSIDRYGYTF
TGTGCCAGTAGTATAGACCGGTATGGCTACACCTTC
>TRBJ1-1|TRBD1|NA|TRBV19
CASSIDAGGTEAFF
TGTGCCAGTAGTATAGATGCAGGGGGCACTGAAGCTTTCTTT
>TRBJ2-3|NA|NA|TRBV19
CASSIGRVADTQYF
TGTGCCAGTAGTATAGGCAGGGTGGCAGATACGCAGTATTTT
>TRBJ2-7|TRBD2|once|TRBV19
CASSKGTSGTYEQYF
TGTGCCAGTAGTAAGGGGACTAGCGGGACCTACGAGCAGTACTTC
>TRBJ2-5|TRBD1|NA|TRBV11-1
CASSSDRGLETQYF
TGTGCCAGCAGCTCCGACAGGGGATTAGAGACCCAGTACTTC
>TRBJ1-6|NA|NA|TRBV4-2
CASSQKGWGSHSPLHF
TGTGCCAGCAGCCAAAAGGGGTGGGGCAGCCATTCACCCCTCCACTTT
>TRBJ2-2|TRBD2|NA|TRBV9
CASSPRTSPAGELFF
TGTGCCAGCAGCCCGCGGACTAGTCCCGCCGGGGAGCTGTTTTTT